A single sample is the source of the 4 T cell receptor beta chains below, sequenced in a study of control samples from healthy donors and cancer patients. The protocol was immunoSEQ multiplex PCR, while the TCRdb copy is restricted to in-frame clones and leaves out a portion. In the table there are around 23,000 clones, approximately 85% of which are singletons. The source material was PBMCs. The receptors come from a man in his 60s with head and neck cancer.

The sample holds one count of this clone. The chain combines TRBV2 with TRBJ2-4; possible D gene TRBD1, 6 bases. With 2 bases removed from V and 6 bases from J, the gap between germline ends came to 20 bases. Germline V gene data show CDR1 as SNHLY and CDR2 as FYNNEI. CDR3 size: 17 residues. As DNA, the CDR3 is TGTGCCAGCAGTGAAATAGTCGGCAGGGGAATTGGAAACATTCAGTACTTC. Its protein is CASSEIVGRGIGNIQYF. The variable domain in full, with the rest retrieved from reference TRBV2 and TRBJ2-4, is EPEVTQTPSHQVTQMGQEVILRCVPISNHLYFYWYRQILGQKVEFLVSFYNNEISEKSEIFDDQFSVERPDGSNFTLKIRSTKLEDSAMYFCASSEIVGRGIGNIQYFGAGTRLSVL.

The chain combines TRBV11-2 with TRBJ2-7, with D perhaps TRBD2 (6 bases). CDR1 is SGHAT, CDR2 FQNNGV, per germline. The length of the CDR3 is 14 residues. V was pared by 2 bases and J by 0 bases, with 8 bases between. CDR3 in amino acids: CASSLRRDSYEQYF. The CDR3 DNA sequence: TGTGCCAGCAGCTTAAGGCGGGACTCCTACGAGCAGTACTTC.

The chain has TRBV3-1 (or the pseudogene TRBV3-2) and TRBJ2-3, with D maybe TRBD2 (6 bases). The ends were cut back, 1 base at V and 4 bases at J, with 15 bases in the middle. CDR3 length: 16 residues. Per germline, CDR1 LGHDT and CDR2 YNNKEL (reference sequence). The chain's CDR3 is CASSQGWNRGSDTQYF. The CDR3 DNA is TGTGCCAGCAGCCAAGGCTGGAACCGGGGGTCAGATACGCAGTATTTT.

The V gene is TRBV7-3, the J gene TRBJ2-2; TRBD1 matches 7 bases. Germline assignment: CDR1 SGHTA and CDR2 FQGTGA. V shed 5 bases, J shed 3 bases, and the junction held 12 bases outside the gene matches. CDR3 size: 17 residues. The CDR3: CASSPGQPARDTGELFF. CDR3 nucleotides: TGTGCCAGCAGCCCGGGACAGCCTGCGAGGGACACCGGGGAGCTGTTTTTT.